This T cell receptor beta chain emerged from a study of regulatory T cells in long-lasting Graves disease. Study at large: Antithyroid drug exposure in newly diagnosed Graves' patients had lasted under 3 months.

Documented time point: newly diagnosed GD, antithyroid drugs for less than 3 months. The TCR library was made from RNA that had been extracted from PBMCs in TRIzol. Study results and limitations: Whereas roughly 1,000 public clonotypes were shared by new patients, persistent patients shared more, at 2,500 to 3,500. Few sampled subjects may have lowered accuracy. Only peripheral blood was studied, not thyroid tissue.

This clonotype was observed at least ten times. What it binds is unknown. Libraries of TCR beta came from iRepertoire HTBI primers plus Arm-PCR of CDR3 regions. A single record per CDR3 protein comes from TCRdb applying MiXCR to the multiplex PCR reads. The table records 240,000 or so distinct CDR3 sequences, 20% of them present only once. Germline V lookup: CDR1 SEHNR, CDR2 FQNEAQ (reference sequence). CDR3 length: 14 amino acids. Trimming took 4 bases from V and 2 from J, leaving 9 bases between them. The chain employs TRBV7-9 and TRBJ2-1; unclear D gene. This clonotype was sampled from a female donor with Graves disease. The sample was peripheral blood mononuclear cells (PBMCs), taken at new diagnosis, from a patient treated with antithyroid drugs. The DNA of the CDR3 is TGTGCCAGCAGCTCCCTTCTTGCCTACAATGAGCAGTTCTTC. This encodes CASSSLLAYNEQFF.